This TCR beta chain was documented in a study of T cells after yellow fever vaccination. Study-level information: Investigators used CD3, CD45RA, CCR7 and CD95 to sort the EM, EMRA, CM and Tscm memory subsets. Overall study findings and caveats: Highly abundant clonotypes carried over from the bulk population could end up in FACS-sorted repertoires as contaminants.

TCRdb independently ran MiXCR on the 5' RACE reads; one entry per CDR3 protein. Altogether 30,000 to 40,000 distinct CDR3 sequences are present, about 6.3% being singletons, with the ten largest covering roughly 23%. This clonotype occurred many times. The CDR3 consists of 16 residues. With 2 bases removed from V and 4 bases from J, the gap between germline ends came to 17 bases. The germline CDR1 and CDR2 sequences are ENHRY and SYGVKD. Sequenced material: PBMCs, either bulk or a sorted T-cell subset (CD4+, CD8+, memory, or dextramer-sorted; not recorded which), taken on the day of the first yellow fever vaccination. The V and J genes are TRBV10-3 and TRBJ1-2; maybe TRBD1 (6 bases). The TCR sequence derives from a man aged 18 to 30 who received the YFV17D yellow fever vaccine. CDR3 sequence: CAISEQMGAASYGYTF. The CDR3 bases are TGTGCCATCAGTGAGCAAATGGGGGCCGCTAGCTATGGCTACACCTTC.